Listed below are T cell receptor beta chains from one sample, sequenced in a study of cytomegalovirus exposure and HLA in healthy donors. Produced via immunoSEQ multiplex PCR; TCRdb's table is partial and in-frame only. Of over 75,000 clones listed, around 80% are singletons. Sequencing input: PBMCs. Source of these receptors: a man between 60 and 75 years old in good health and CMV-seropositive. The CDR3 runs from the conserved cysteine through the conserved F or W. A D gene is named only where the DNA matches it firmly. Size values are once, few and many counts, or a class for expanded clones, and some rows have none.

J: TRBJ2-1; size: NA; V: TRBV11-3; D: TRBD1; CDR3: CASSSQGVAEDEQFF; DNA: TGTGCCAGCAGCTCCCAGGGGGTTGCCGAGGATGAGCAGTTCTTC
J: TRBJ2-2; size: NA; V: TRBV27; D: NA; CDR3: CASRPGGRKITGELFF; DNA: TGTGCCAGCAGGCCGGGCGGGCGCAAAATCACCGGGGAGCTGTTTTTT
J: TRBJ1-5; size: NA; V: TRBV5-4; D: NA; CDR3: CASSFRGQPQHF; DNA: TGTGCCAGCAGCTTTCGAGGTCAGCCCCAGCATTTT
J: TRBJ1-3; size: NA; V: TRBV5-4; D: TRBD1; CDR3: CASSLQDRDKDTIYF; DNA: TGTGCCAGCAGCTTGCAGGACAGGGACAAAGACACCATATATTTT
J: TRBJ2-3; size: NA; V: TRBV29-1; D: TRBD2; CDR3: CSVPGLVGSTDTQYF; DNA: TGCAGCGTCCCGGGACTAGTGGGAAGCACAGATACGCAGTATTTT
J: TRBJ2-7; size: NA; V: TRBV18; D: NA; CDR3: CASSPAGTYEQYF; DNA: TGTGCCAGCTCACCAGCAGGTACCTACGAGCAGTACTTC
J: TRBJ1-2; size: once; V: TRBV6-5; D: NA; CDR3: CASSYSKTPNYGYTF; DNA: TGTGCCAGCAGTTACTCGAAGACACCTAACTATGGCTACACCTTC
J: TRBJ2-4; size: once; V: TRBV2; D: NA; CDR3: CASLEQSNIQYF; DNA: TGTGCCAGCTTGGAGCAGTCAAACATTCAGTACTTC
J: TRBJ1-5; size: NA; V: TRBV4-2; D: NA; CDR3: CASSQGAGSNQPQHF; DNA: TGTGCCAGCAGCCAAGGGGCAGGGAGCAATCAGCCCCAGCATTTT
J: TRBJ1-6; size: NA; V: TRBV7-2; D: TRBD1; CDR3: CASSLAAPGQGASYNSPLHF; DNA: TGTGCCAGCAGTTTAGCCGCGCCGGGACAGGGGGCTTCCTATAATTCACCCCTCCACTTT
J: TRBJ1-4; size: NA; V: TRBV7-3; D: TRBD1; CDR3: CASNPRQGRTTEKLFF; DNA: TGTGCCAGCAACCCTAGACAGGGGAGAACGACTGAAAAACTGTTTTTT
J: TRBJ1-4; size: few; V: TRBV5-4; D: NA; CDR3: CASTMGVNEKLFF; DNA: TGTGCCAGCACCATGGGAGTTAATGAAAAACTGTTTTTT
J: TRBJ1-5; size: NA; V: TRBV27; D: TRBD1; CDR3: CASSLFRGGNQPQHF; DNA: TGTGCCAGCAGCCTCTTCAGGGGGGGCAATCAGCCCCAGCATTTT
J: TRBJ2-5; size: NA; V: TRBV20-1; D: NA; CDR3: CSASPETQYF; DNA: TGCAGTGCTAGTCCGGAGACCCAGTACTTC
J: TRBJ1-2; size: NA; V: TRBV7-6; D: TRBD1; CDR3: CASSLGQGTGYTF; DNA: TGTGCCAGCAGCCTAGGACAGGGGACTGGCTACACCTTC
J: TRBJ2-7; size: NA; V: TRBV5-4; D: NA; CDR3: CASSPAGTGSNEQYF; DNA: TGTGCCAGCAGCCCCGCGGGTACCGGGAGCAACGAGCAGTACTTC
J: TRBJ1-3; size: NA; V: TRBV4-3; D: NA; CDR3: CASSQDWHDGNTIYF; DNA: TGCGCCAGCAGCCAAGACTGGCACGATGGAAACACCATATATTTT
J: TRBJ1-6; size: few; V: TRBV6-1; D: NA; CDR3: CASSEGSKPLHF; DNA: TGTGCCAGCAGTGAAGGGAGTAAACCCCTCCACTTT
J: TRBJ2-3; size: once; V: TRBV2; D: TRBD1; CDR3: CASHRTGSTDTQYF; DNA: TGTGCCAGCCATCGGACAGGTAGCACAGATACGCAGTATTTT
J: TRBJ2-1; size: NA; V: TRBV15; D: NA; CDR3: CATRVDSSYNEQFF; DNA: TGTGCCACTAGAGTGGACAGTTCCTACAATGAGCAGTTCTTC
J: TRBJ1-5; size: NA; V: TRBV28; D: NA; CDR3: CASSPDRTGSNQPQHF; DNA: TGTGCCAGCAGTCCAGACAGGACCGGTAGCAATCAGCCCCAGCATTTT
J: TRBJ2-3; size: NA; V: TRBV5-6; D: TRBD1; CDR3: CASRQGANTQYF; DNA: TGTGCCAGTCGACAGGGGGCTAATACGCAGTATTTT
J: TRBJ1-5; size: NA; V: TRBV6-5; D: TRBD1; CDR3: CASSERQGRFFQHF; DNA: TGTGCCAGCAGTGAACGACAGGGTCGTTTTTTCCAGCATTTT
J: TRBJ2-7; size: once; V: TRBV6-5; D: TRBD2; CDR3: CASSQATSGTYEQYF; DNA: TGTGCCAGCAGTCAGGCTACTAGCGGGACCTACGAGCAGTACTTC
J: TRBJ2-5; size: NA; V: TRBV27; D: NA; CDR3: CASSLTGPLEGQETQYF; DNA: TGTGCCAGCAGTTTAACGGGCCCCCTTGAGGGTCAAGAGACCCAGTACTTC
J: TRBJ1-6; size: NA; V: TRBV30; D: NA; CDR3: CAWSNGGNSPLHF; DNA: TGTGCCTGGAGTAACGGGGGAAATTCACCCCTCCACTTT
J: TRBJ2-7; size: NA; V: TRBV27; D: NA; CDR3: CASSLSAGIDEQYF; DNA: TGTGCCAGCAGTTTATCGGCAGGGATCGACGAGCAGTACTTC
J: TRBJ2-3; size: NA; V: TRBV29-1; D: NA; CDR3: CSVGGGRTDTQYF; DNA: TGCAGCGTTGGGGGGGGCCGGACAGATACGCAGTATTTT
J: TRBJ1-5; size: NA; V: TRBV19; D: TRBD1; CDR3: CASSMETGKTEPQHF; DNA: TGTGCCAGTAGTATGGAGACAGGGAAGACGGAGCCCCAGCATTTT
J: TRBJ2-1; size: NA; V: TRBV11-3; D: NA; CDR3: CASSREQDPYNEQFF; DNA: TGTGCCAGCAGCCGAGAACAGGACCCCTACAATGAGCAGTTCTTC
J: TRBJ1-1; size: NA; V: TRBV7-3; D: TRBD1; CDR3: CASSEQGASTEAFF; DNA: TGTGCCAGCAGCGAACAGGGGGCGAGCACTGAAGCTTTCTTT
J: TRBJ2-3; size: NA; V: TRBV6-5; D: NA; CDR3: CASRIYGTDTQYF; DNA: TGTGCCAGCAGAATCTACGGCACAGATACGCAGTATTTT
J: TRBJ2-7; size: NA; V: TRBV10-1; D: TRBD2; CDR3: CASSESTSGGISSYEQYF; DNA: TGCGCCAGCAGTGAGTCTACTAGCGGGGGGATTAGCTCCTACGAGCAGTACTTC
J: TRBJ2-1; size: NA; V: TRBV6-5; D: TRBD1; CDR3: CASSYSRGQGGNEQFF; DNA: TGTGCCAGCAGTTACTCGAGAGGACAGGGTGGCAATGAGCAGTTCTTC
J: TRBJ2-7; size: NA; V: TRBV2; D: NA; CDR3: CASSDPHREYGSYEQYF; DNA: TGTGCCAGCAGTGATCCCCACAGGGAATACGGCTCCTACGAGCAGTACTTC
J: TRBJ1-6; size: NA; V: TRBV19; D: NA; CDR3: CASSMENSPLHF; DNA: TGTGCCAGTAGTATGGAGAATTCACCCCTCCACTTT
J: TRBJ2-7; size: NA; V: TRBV10-3; D: NA; CDR3: CAINPEPYYEQYF; DNA: TGTGCCATTAACCCCGAGCCGTACTACGAGCAGTACTTC
J: TRBJ2-5; size: NA; V: TRBV10-3; D: NA; CDR3: CAISENVEGGTQYF; DNA: TGTGCCATCAGTGAAAACGTGGAAGGGGGGACCCAGTACTTC
J: TRBJ2-7; size: NA; V: TRBV4-2; D: NA; CDR3: CASRGAGIGEQYF; DNA: TGTGCCAGCAGAGGGGCAGGGATAGGGGAGCAGTACTTC
J: TRBJ2-1; size: NA; V: TRBV9; D: TRBD2; CDR3: CASSETSGGSGEQFF; DNA: TGTGCCAGCAGCGAGACTAGCGGGGGTAGCGGTGAGCAGTTCTTC